The next 9 T cell receptor beta chains were all read from a single sample in a study of cytomegalovirus exposure and HLA in healthy donors. Produced via immunoSEQ multiplex PCR; TCRdb's table is partial and in-frame only. This sample has about 340,000 clones, with around 86% found just once. The sequencing input was PBMCs. Receptors originate from a woman aged 18-29 years in good health and CMV-seronegative.

The V and J genes are TRBV29-1 and TRBJ1-2, with 7 positions matching TRBD1. The CDR3 is 15 amino acids. Trimming took 3 bases from V and 3 from J; bases not matched to a gene: 10. Per the germline V gene, CDR1 is SQVTM and CDR2 is ANQGSEA. The CDR3 DNA is TGCAGCGTTGACAGGGGGTCTCTGGGGGACTATGGCTACACCTTC. As protein: CSVDRGSLGDYGYTF.

The chain joins TRBV25-1 to TRBJ2-2; 10 nucleotides align to TRBD2. CDR3 length: 18 amino acids. V was clipped by 1 base and J by 3 bases; unmatched bases: 8. The germline V gene encodes CDR1 MGHDK and CDR2 SYGVNS. CDR3 DNA: TGTGCCAGCAGTGAATCGGGGAGACTAGCGGGTTACACCGGGGAGCTGTTTTTT. It encodes CASSESGRLAGYTGELFF.

On this clone: Distinct nucleotide sequences in the sample also encode this CDR3. This chain joins TRBV11-3 and TRBJ2-1; no clear D gene. The CDR3 covers 15 residues. The germline V gene encodes CDR1 SGHNT and CDR2 YENEEA. Trimming left V 1 base short and J 0 bases short, with 7 bases between. The CDR3 nucleotides read TGTGCCAGCAGCTTAGGGAGATCCTCCTACAATGAGCAGTTCTTC. This codes for CASSLGRSSYNEQFF.

This clone was found a few times. V gene TRBV29-1 combines with J gene TRBJ2-7; 9 positions match TRBD2. The V segment lost 4 bases and the J segment 4 bases; nucleotides outside the gene matches: 8. This CDR3 is built from 14 residues. CDR1 and CDR2 from the germline V gene are SQVTM and ANQGSEA. CDR3 in DNA: TGCAGCGTTGGTCCTAGCGGGACCAATTACGAGCAGTACTTC. Translation: CSVGPSGTNYEQYF.

The chain carries TRBV4-1 and TRBJ2-7; 8 nucleotides align to TRBD1. Unmatched junction bases numbered 8, after V lost 1 base and J lost 6 bases. Per the germline V gene, CDR1 is MGHRA and CDR2 is YSYEKL. This CDR3 region has 15 residues. CDR3 sequence: CASSQVAGGYGEQYF. The CDR3 DNA reads TGCGCCAGCAGCCAAGTGGCAGGGGGCTATGGCGAGCAGTACTTC.

The chain couples TRBV7-9 to TRBJ2-1; 10 bases fit TRBD2. J lost 5 bases, V lost 5 bases, and 6 bases had no gene match. The CDR3 sequence is 15 residues long. Germline CDR1 reads SEHNR; CDR2 reads FQNEAQ (reference sequence). CDR3 residues: CASSPAGGDNNEQFF. In nucleotides, the CDR3 is TGTGCCAGCAGCCCAGCGGGAGGGGATAACAATGAGCAGTTCTTC. Complete variable domain (other parts from reference TRBV7-9 and TRBJ2-1): DTGVSQNPRHKITKRGQNVTFRCDPISEHNRLYWYRQTLGQGPEFLTYFQNEAQLEKSRLLSDRFSAERPKGSFSTLEIQRTEQGDSAMYLCASSPAGGDNNEQFFGPGTRLTVL.

This chain links TRBV28 with TRBJ2-7; D may be TRBD2 (5 bases). Trimming took off 1 base at V and 1 base at J, with 11 bases between the two ends. Looked up from germline, CDR1 is MDHEN and CDR2 is SYDVKM. This CDR3 has 15 residues. CDR3: CASSLFFSGSYEQYF. The CDR3 DNA is TGTGCCAGCAGTTTATTCTTTTCGGGGTCCTACGAGCAGTACTTC.

This rearrangement joins TRBV6-5 to TRBJ1-4, with unresolved D. Germline CDR1 is MNHEY and CDR2 is SVGAGI. This CDR3 spans 11 amino acids. The V end was cut by 4 bases, the J end by 8 bases, with 5 bases between. CDR3 amino acids: CASSSQEKLFF. CDR3 sequence (DNA): TGTGCCAGCAGTTCCCAAGAAAAACTGTTTTTT.

V is TRBV30 and J is TRBJ2-1; 7 nucleotides line up with TRBD2. Looked up from germline, CDR1 is GTSNPN and CDR2 is SVGIG (reference sequence). V lost 2 bases and J lost 5; bases outside the gene matches: 6. The CDR3 is 14 residues long. CDR3 nucleotide sequence: TGTGCCTGGAGTCCCGCTAGCGGTCACAATGAGCAGTTCTTC. The encoded protein is CAWSPASGHNEQFF.